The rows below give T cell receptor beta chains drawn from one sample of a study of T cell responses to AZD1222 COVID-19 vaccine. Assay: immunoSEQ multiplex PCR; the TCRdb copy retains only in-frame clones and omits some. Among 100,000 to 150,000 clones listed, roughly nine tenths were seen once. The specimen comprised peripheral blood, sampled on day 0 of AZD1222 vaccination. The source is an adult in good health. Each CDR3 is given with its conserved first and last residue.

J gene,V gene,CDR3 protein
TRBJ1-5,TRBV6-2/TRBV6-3,CASSSTGRQPQHF
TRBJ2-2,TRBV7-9,CASGHRGQDTGELFF
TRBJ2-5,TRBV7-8,CASSLFRAAVRRETQYF
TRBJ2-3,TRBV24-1,CATNSASGVSDTQYF
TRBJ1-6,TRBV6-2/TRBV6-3,CASSYGNSPLHF
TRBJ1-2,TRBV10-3,CAISESNMGTYGYTF
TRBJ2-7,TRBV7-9,CASSLSGGGHEQYF
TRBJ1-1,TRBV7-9,CASSRPGTGSGAEAFF
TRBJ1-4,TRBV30,CAWSATRTSIGTNEKLFF
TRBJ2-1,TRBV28,CASSLFRTSHNEQFF
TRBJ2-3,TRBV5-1,CASSLSGAETDTQYF
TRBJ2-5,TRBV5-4,CASSFKGAGETQYF
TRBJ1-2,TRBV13,CASSLGRGPPYGYTF
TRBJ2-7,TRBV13,CASSGIGQESEQYF
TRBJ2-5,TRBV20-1,CSAPLGGPQYF
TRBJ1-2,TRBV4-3,CASSQDRAGRNGYTF
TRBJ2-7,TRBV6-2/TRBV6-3,CASSYGAGYYEQYF
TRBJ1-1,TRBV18,CASTQTNIGGTEAFF
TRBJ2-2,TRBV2,CASSTSLNTGELFF
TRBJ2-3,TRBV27,CASSLSVPRGQGFTDTQYF
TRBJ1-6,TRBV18,CASSPTGRDSPLHF
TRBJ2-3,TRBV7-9,CASSFRGDLSTDTQYF
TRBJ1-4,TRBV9,CASGLTGTNEKLFF
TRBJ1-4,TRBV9,CASSVGQGNEKLFF
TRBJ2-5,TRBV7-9,CASSFQGARETQYF
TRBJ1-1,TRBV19,CASSRSGQEAFF
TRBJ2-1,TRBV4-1,CASSQGPGGIWYEQFF
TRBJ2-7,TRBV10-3,CAISEGGLYEQYF
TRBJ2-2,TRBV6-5,CASSYAGELFF